The 10 T cell receptor beta chains reported below all come from one sample, sequenced in a study of Graves' ophthalmopathy and Graves' hyperthyroidism listed by TCRdb under 2018. Data came from an Illumina HiSeq 2000. For repertoire sequencing, TCR beta CDR3 regions were amplified from RNA transcripts. HTBI primers and the Qiagen OneStep RT-PCR kit were used in a first-round RT-PCR, which was followed by a second-round multiplex PCR, size selection and purification. TCRdb applied fastp at Q25 and MiXCR to the public reads, then kept only in-frame beta chains. Rows matching on CDR3 protein sequence are summarized as one entry with the most common DNA and genes. The sample profile shows roughly 380,000 distinct CDR3 sequences; over 15% of them were found once. Roughly 7% of the sample goes to the ten largest clones. The sequencing input was peripheral blood. The receptor source for this set is a woman aged 18-29 years with stable Graves' hyperthyroidism. Donor details come from another sample of the same person, matched by shared clones.

In its sample, this clonotype was seen many times. The genes are TRBV7-2 and TRBJ1-3; weak D call: TRBD1 (5 bases). The V end lost 5 bases, the J end lost 2 bases, and 13 bases lay between the germline ends. Germline V gene sequence: CDR1 SGHTA, CDR2 FQGNSA. CDR3 length equals 15 residues. CDR3: CASSRRPGAGNTIYF. DNA for the CDR3: TGTGCCAGCAGCCGTCGTCCGGGGGCTGGAAACACCATATATTTT.

This clonotype came up many times. V and J are TRBV6-2 or TRBV6-3 and TRBJ1-1; 10 nucleotides agree with TRBD1. V shed 2 bases and J 4 bases; nucleotides not matched to a gene: 13. Germline-derived CDR1 and CDR2 are MNHEY and SVGEGT. There are 18 residues in the CDR3. The CDR3 DNA follows: TGTGCCAGCAGTTACACCGCCGGGACAGGGGCCTTGGGCACTGAAGCTTTCTTT. This translates into CASSYTAGTGALGTEAFF.

This clonotype was seen at least ten times. V gene TRBV2 combines with J gene TRBJ1-2; 9 positions agree with TRBD1. The V segment lost 8 bases and the J segment 3 bases; nucleotides outside the gene matches: 16. Germline values: CDR1 SNHLY, CDR2 FYNNEI. The CDR3 has 17 residues. This CDR3 reads CASAYPGDRVGHYGYTF. DNA of the CDR3: TGTGCCAGCGCCTACCCGGGGGACAGGGTCGGCCACTATGGCTACACCTTC. Together with reference TRBV2 and TRBJ1-2, the CDR3 gives the full variable domain: EPEVTQTPSHQVTQMGQEVILRCVPISNHLYFYWYRQILGQKVEFLVSFYNNEISEKSEIFDDQFSVERPDGSNFTLKIRSTKLEDSAMYFCASAYPGDRVGHYGYTFGSGTRLTVV.

The table lists this clonotype with many counts. The rearrangement links TRBV20-1 to TRBJ1-2, with D possibly being TRBD1 (5 bases). The CDR3 totals 13 residues. Trimming cost V 0 bases and J 6 bases, with 11 bases left between them. The germline CDR1 and CDR2 sequences are DFQATT and SNEGSKA (reference sequence). In nucleotides, the CDR3 is TGCAGTGCTAGAGACCTTGGGACTGATGGCTACACCTTC. Its translation: CSARDLGTDGYTF.

The chain recombines TRBV13 with TRBJ2-7, with D possibly matching TRBD2 (7 bases). The CDR3 is 14 amino acids. The V gene's germline CDR1 is PRHDT and CDR2 FYEKMQ (reference sequence). Trimming removed 3 bases from V and 4 bases from J, with 13 bases in between. The CDR3 here is CASSLGGGHYEQYF. The CDR3 DNA follows: TGTGCCAGCAGCTTGGGGGGGGGCCATTACGAGCAGTACTTC.

About this clonotype itself: One end of the junction fails to match germline, which may point to a read error. The rearrangement links TRBV11-2 to TRBJ2-7; 8 bases agree with TRBD1. The germline V gene encodes CDR1 SGHAT and CDR2 FQNNGV. The CDR3 is made up of 16 amino acids. The CDR3 DNA follows: TGTGCCAGCAGTTTAGATTCAGGGACAGGATCCGCCGAGCAGTACTTC. The encoded protein is CASSLDSGTGSAEQYF.

This clonotype was counted many times. This chain joins TRBV12-3 or TRBV12-4 and TRBJ1-1, with 11 nucleotides matching TRBD1. Germline trimming cut 4 bases from V and 10 bases from J; bases unmatched to any gene: 5. The CDR3 covers 13 residues. The CDR3 coding sequence is TGTGCCAGCAGTTCGGACAGGGGGCGCGTAGCTTTCTTT. The encoded protein is CASSSDRGRVAFF.

Only a few counts were recorded for this clonotype. The chain has TRBV3-1 and TRBJ2-2; D remains unclear. Germline V gene data show CDR1 as LGHDT and CDR2 as YNNKEL (reference sequence). This CDR3 is 13 amino acids long. Trimming took off 3 bases at V and 5 bases at J, with 7 bases between the two ends. The CDR3 bases are TGTGCCAGCAGCCATCCAAATACCGGGGAGCTGTTTTTT. Its translation: CASSHPNTGELFF.

The V gene is TRBV19, the J gene TRBJ1-2; D is unresolved. The germline V gene has CDR1 LNHDA and CDR2 SQIVND (reference sequence). The CDR3 runs 12 residues. V lost 6 bases and J 4 bases, leaving 9 bases between the germline ends. CDR3 protein: CASSPAAYGYTF. In DNA form, the CDR3 reads TGTGCCAGTAGCCCCGCCGCCTATGGCTACACCTTC.

This clonotype was detected many times. The V and J genes are TRBV7-9 and TRBJ1-1, with 7 bases that match TRBD1. This CDR3 is built from 15 residues. Unmatched junction bases numbered 2, after V lost 1 base and J lost 0 bases. Germline-derived CDR1 and CDR2 are SEHNR and FQNEAQ (reference sequence). CDR3 sequence (DNA): TGTGCCAGCAGCTTAGGGGACAGAGTGAACACTGAAGCTTTCTTT. Translated, it gives CASSLGDRVNTEAFF.